This passage covers 2 T cell receptor beta chains from one sample sequenced in a study of identical twins. Using its own MiXCR run on the 5' RACE reads, TCRdb lists one record per CDR3 protein. This repertoire shows 500,000 to 650,000 distinct CDR3 sequences, under 25% found once; its top ten account for approximately 0.52%. These data were also filed under a second study, of yellow fever vaccine responses in identical twins.

Sequencing was carried out using CD4+ T cells sorted from blood. These receptor sequences come from a woman aged 18-35 years in good health.

This clonotype was seen a handful of times. The chain recombines TRBV7-8 with TRBJ2-2; 8 bases are a match to TRBD1. J gave up 3 bases and V 5 bases, and 11 bases lay outside the gene matches. Germline values: CDR1 SGHVS, CDR2 FQNEAQ. The CDR3 length is 17 residues. CDR3 bases: TGTGCCAGCAGCGTACCACCAGGGGGCTTGGACACCGGGGAGCTGTTTTTT. Residues: CASSVPPGGLDTGELFF.

The V gene is TRBV5-1, the J gene TRBJ1-1; D gene unclear. V gave up 4 bases and J gave up 4 bases, with 8 bases separating them. The CDR3 runs to 12 residues. Germline CDR1 is SGHRS and CDR2 is YFSETQ. The CDR3 sequence is CASSVEGTEAFF. Written as DNA, the CDR3 is TGCGCCAGCAGCGTGGAGGGCACTGAAGCTTTCTTT.